The TCR beta chain under discussion was sequenced for a study of blood T cell repertoires in COVID-19 (dated by TCRdb to 2020 to 2022). In the study overall: Collaborator samples came from the United States, Italy and Spain and covered acute and convalescent phases of COVID-19. Deeply sampled blood TCRbeta repertoires from subjects exposed to, actively infected with, or recovered from COVID-19 were included in the dataset. The sample metadata nearly always contained a de-identified subject ID, COVID-19 status, age in years and sex. HLA class I and class II types, where available, came from metadata supplied by the sample provider rather than from assay-based typing. The repertoires were released in a freely available public database meant as a resource for research on the immune response to SARS-CoV-2. The material from the prospective study consisted of cDNA or gDNA derived from T cells, B-cell-depleted T cells, or PBMCs. The samples were drawn from two sources: the first 160 participants of the ongoing ImmuneRACE study, and 1,000 to 1,500 subjects contributed by 6 global collaborators.

On this clone itself: The antigen it binds to is not known. No much larger clone is present one base from it, and per-base qualities are unavailable.

The paper's findings and limits, for the study overall: How much clinical and demographic metadata was included differed by source and by participant, and the metadata was provided uncurated.

The immunoSEQ Assay, a bias-controlled multiplex PCR, was used to amplify TCRbeta CDR3 regions from genomic DNA. As for how the authors treated the data: Nucleated cell counts per sample were estimated from amplification of reference gene primers within the assay. Sequence reads were collapsed and filtered to measure the absolute abundance of every unique TCRbeta CDR3 rearrangement. For each sample, productive Simpson clonality was calculated as the square root of Simpson's diversity index across productive rearrangements. TCRdb took this table from immuneACCESS and kept in-frame rearrangements with V and J called. Such tables lack part of the clones; where checked against another copy, unresolved V genes explain under half of the gap, and the rest is unexplained. That table gives V, J and clone size, and the DNA gave D and trimming. Counted in this sample were roughly 340,000 clones; around 89% of them appeared once. Approximately 1% of the sample lies in the top ten.

The CDR3 has 17 amino acids, counting the end cysteine and phenylalanine. Left in the record is the CDR3 DNA by itself, 51 bases read in frame from the first base. Via the germline V gene, CDR1 is MGHRA and CDR2 YSYEKL. The germline ends are 15 bases apart after V is trimmed by 1 base and J by 0 bases. Participants in the prospective study were aged 18 to 89 years, lived in about two dozen United States geographic areas, and enrolled through a virtual design. To assign participants to cohorts, the prospective study relied on clinical history that participants themselves reported in a screening survey and a study questionnaire. ImmuneRACE Cohort 3 recovered participants were defined by two consecutive negative NP/OP PCR tests, healthcare professional clearance, or symptom resolution. Mobile phlebotomists in the prospective study collected whole blood, serum and a nasopharyngeal or oropharyngeal swab from every participant. Additional blood draws and questionnaires over a 2-month period could optionally be provided by prospective study participants. Before DNA extraction, blood samples from the prospective study were shipped at room temperature or frozen.

The sample comprised PBMCs or T cells enriched from blood (not recorded which). The chain was built from TRBV4-1 and TRBJ1-2; perhaps TRBD1 is the D gene, with 6 bases matching. The receptor was derived from a man between 18 and 29 years old who had recovered from COVID-19. The DNA reads TGCGCCAGCAGCCAAGTGAGACAGGCCTTAGCTAACTATGGCTACACCTTC. Its translation reads: CASSQVRQALANYGYTF.